A single sample gave rise to the 10 T cell receptor beta chains below, sequenced in a study of blood T cells in healthy people across ages. Together with a sample-barcoded 5' primer, a J-beta primer mix was included in a second PCR lasting about 7 to 12 cycles. TCRdb called the 5' RACE reads again in MiXCR, with one record for every CDR3 protein. The sample lists some 880,000 distinct CDR3 sequences; approximately 35% were seen once. The material sequenced was blood. Every receptor here comes from a man younger than 35 in good health.

The chain has TRBV10-3 and TRBJ1-2; TRBD1 aligns across 7 bases. Germline trimming cut 4 bases from V and 8 bases from J; bases unmatched to any gene: 7. CDR3 length: 13 residues. The germline V gene encodes CDR1 ENHRY and CDR2 SYGVKD. The CDR3 coding sequence is TGTGCCATCAGTGGAACGACAGGGAAAGGCTACACCTTC. Translation gives CAISGTTGKGYTF.

In this sample, this clonotype turned up a few times. The chain combines TRBV7-9 with TRBJ1-2; 8 nucleotides match TRBD1. CDR1 is SEHNR and CDR2 is FQNEAQ in the germline V gene (reference sequence). The CDR3 has 14 amino acids. Trimming removed 2 bases from V and 10 bases from J; junction bases left unmatched: 9. The CDR3 DNA reads TGTGCCAGCAGCTTACCGGACAGGGAGGGTGACTACACCTTC. This encodes CASSLPDREGDYTF.

The V gene is TRBV7-2, the J gene TRBJ1-6, with D perhaps matching TRBD1 (5 bases). The CDR3 is 15 amino acids. From germline, CDR1 is SGHTA and CDR2 FQGNSA. The V end lost 3 bases, the J end lost 11 bases, and 17 bases lay between the germline ends. The DNA of the CDR3 is TGTGCCAGCAGCTTGGACACAGATATGAGGACACCCCTCCACTTT. This codes for CASSLDTDMRTPLHF.

This clonotype showed up just a few times. CDR3 in amino acids: CASSRKGRYEQYF. CDR3 sequence (DNA): TGTGCCAGCAGCCGGAAGGGTAGATACGAGCAGTACTTC. V is TRBV3-1 and J is TRBJ2-5, with no clear D. The end of the DNA is better explained by TRBJ2-7, so the J call may be wrong. The length of the CDR3 is 13 residues. Germline loops: CDR1 LGHDT, CDR2 YNNKEL (reference sequence).

The CDR3 region is CASSSRTSSYNSPLHF. The CDR3 DNA sequence: TGTGCCAGCAGTTCCCGGACGAGCTCCTATAATTCACCCCTCCACTTT. V and J are TRBV12-3 or TRBV12-4 and TRBJ1-6; no firm D call. There are 16 residues in the CDR3. Trimming took off 4 bases at V and 0 bases at J, with 10 bases between the two ends.

This clonotype has a handful of counts. The chain joins TRBV25-1 to TRBJ1-2, with D perhaps matching TRBD1 (5 bases). Germline loops: CDR1 MGHDK, CDR2 SYGVNS. Trimming took 3 bases from V and 6 from J, leaving 11 bases between them. The CDR3 loop spans 13 amino acids. The CDR3 spells CASSDARVNGYTF. For the CDR3, the DNA is TGTGCCAGCAGTGATGCCAGGGTAAATGGCTACACCTTC.

V is TRBV20-1 and J is TRBJ2-5, with a tentative D call TRBD1 (5 bases). CDR1 DFQATT and CDR2 SNEGSKA come from the germline V gene (reference sequence). V was pared by 3 bases and J by 3 bases, with 20 bases between. The CDR3 spans 16 residues. The CDR3 here is CSARAQGVDVKETQYF. CDR3 bases: TGCAGTGCTAGGGCGCAGGGCGTGGACGTAAAAGAGACCCAGTACTTC.

This clonotype was found a few times. The J gene is TRBJ1-5, the V gene TRBV21-1; the D segment call TRBD1 is taken from the table without a DNA check. TRBV21-1 is termed a pseudogene. This CDR3 spans 17 amino acids. The CDR3 region has the DNA TGTGCCAGCAGCAAAGAAGGAAGCGGACAGTGCAATCAGCCCCAGCATTTT. Its translation: CASSKEGSGQCNQPQHF.

The chain is built from TRBV20-1 and TRBJ2-5; D possibly corresponds to TRBD2 (6 bases). Trimming pared 2 bases from V and 5 bases from J, leaving 15 bases between. Germline V lookup: CDR1 DFQATT, CDR2 SNEGSKA (reference sequence). The CDR3 consists of 14 residues. In DNA, the CDR3 is TGCAGTGCTAGAAGGGGCCAGGACTATGAGACCCAGTACTTC. Protein product: CSARRGQDYETQYF.

The DNA for the CDR3 is TGTGCCAGCAGTCCCGGAAGGGGCAGGACCTACGAGCAGTACTTC. As protein: CASSPGRGRTYEQYF. The rearrangement links TRBV6-2 or TRBV6-3 to TRBJ2-7, with D maybe TRBD1 (5 bases). Germline V gene lookup returns CDR1 MNHEY and CDR2 SVGEGT. V lost 5 bases to trimming and J lost 2 bases, with 16 bases between them. There are 15 residues in the CDR3.